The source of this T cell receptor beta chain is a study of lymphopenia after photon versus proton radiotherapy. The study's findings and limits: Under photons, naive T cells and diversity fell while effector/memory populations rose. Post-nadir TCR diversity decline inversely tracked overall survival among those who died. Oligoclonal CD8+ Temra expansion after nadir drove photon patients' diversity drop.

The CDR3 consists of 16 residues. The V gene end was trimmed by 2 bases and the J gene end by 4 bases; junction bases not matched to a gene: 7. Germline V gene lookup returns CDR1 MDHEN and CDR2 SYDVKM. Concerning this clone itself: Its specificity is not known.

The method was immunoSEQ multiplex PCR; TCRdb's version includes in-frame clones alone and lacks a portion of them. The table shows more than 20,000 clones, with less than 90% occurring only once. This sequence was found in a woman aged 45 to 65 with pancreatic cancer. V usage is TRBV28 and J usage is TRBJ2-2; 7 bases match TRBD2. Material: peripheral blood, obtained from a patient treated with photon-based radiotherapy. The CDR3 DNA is TGTGCCAGCAGTTTAGGGGCAGCGGGAAGCACCGGGGAGCTGTTTTTT. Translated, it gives CASSLGAAGSTGELFF.